These 8 T cell receptor beta chains were sequenced from one sample in a study of T cell changes during pregnancy in multiple sclerosis. TCRdb's table, derived via immunoSEQ multiplex PCR, lists solely in-frame clones and lacks some. The sample includes around 55,000 clones, around 93% seen only once; the top ten take about 4%. The sequencing used CD8+ T cells from peripheral blood mononuclear cells, collected in the second trimester of pregnancy. The source is a female donor with multiple sclerosis, enrolled in a pregnancy study.

CDR3 nucleotide sequence: TGCAGCGTTGAATATGGGGCCCCCAACTACAATGAGCAGTTCTTC. Translated, it gives CSVEYGAPNYNEQFF. V and J are TRBV29-1 and TRBJ2-1; TRBD1 is a possible D gene (5 bases). Trimming pared 2 bases from V and 3 bases from J, leaving 14 bases between. The CDR3 is 15 residues long. Germline-derived CDR1 and CDR2 are SQVTM and ANQGSEA.

This clone was counted a single time. The chain links TRBV14 to TRBJ2-2, with D perhaps matching TRBD2 (5 bases). V lost 3 bases and J 1 base, leaving 15 bases between the germline ends. This CDR3 region has 17 residues. CDR1 and CDR2 (germline): SGHDN, FVKESK. CDR3: CASSHRWLAENTGELFF. DNA for the CDR3: TGTGCCAGCAGCCACCGGTGGCTAGCCGAGAACACCGGGGAGCTGTTTTTT.

The chain is built from TRBV4-1 and TRBJ1-2, with unresolved D. The CDR3 consists of 17 residues. Germline V gene data show CDR1 as MGHRA and CDR2 as YSYEKL. V was trimmed by 0 bases and J by 0 bases, leaving 14 bases between them. The CDR3 nucleotides read TGCGCCAGCAGCCAAGAAGCTCCCCAATTAGCTAACTATGGCTACACCTTC. Residues: CASSQEAPQLANYGYTF.

V gene TRBV4-1 combines with J gene TRBJ2-5; 9 bases agree with TRBD1. The CDR3 has 16 residues. CDR1 MGHRA and CDR2 YSYEKL come from the germline V gene. Trimming cost V 7 bases and J 0 bases; bases outside gene matches: 9. The CDR3 coding sequence is TGCGCCAGCATGGCACGGGACAGGGAAAACCAAGAGACCCAGTACTTC. Its translation is CASMARDRENQETQYF.

In its sample, this clone was seen once. The V and J genes are TRBV27 and TRBJ1-1; D is uncertain. There are 14 residues in the CDR3. Between the trimmed V and J ends, which lost 4 bases and 10 bases, there was a span of 19 bases. Per germline, CDR1 MNHEY and CDR2 SMNVEV (reference sequence). The CDR3 bases are TGTGCCAGCAGTTCAGTCCAGGAGGAAGAGGGAGCTTTCTTT. Residues: CASSSVQEEEGAFF.

The V call is TRBV10-3, the J call TRBJ2-7; D possibly corresponds to TRBD1 (5 bases). The V and J ends lost 4 bases and 3 bases respectively, with 10 bases between them. The CDR3 covers 13 residues. The germline gives CDR1 ENHRY, CDR2 SYGVKD. This chain's CDR3 is CAISVGHLYEQYF. CDR3 DNA: TGTGCCATCAGTGTAGGACACCTCTACGAGCAGTACTTC.

In DNA, the CDR3 is TGTGCCAGCAGCTTAGCAGGACCCGGGAGGGAGCAGTACTTC. It specifies CASSLAGPGREQYF. The V and J genes are TRBV7-8 and TRBJ2-7; TRBD2 matches at 7 bases. The CDR3 spans 14 residues. V lost 0 bases, J lost 7 bases, and 6 bases stayed unmatched. CDR1 and CDR2 (germline): SGHVS, FQNEAQ.

The CDR3 reads CASSGGPEGNEQFF. The CDR3 DNA reads as TGTGCCAGCAGTGGGGGGCCCGAGGGCAATGAGCAGTTCTTC. This chain joins TRBV6-4 and TRBJ2-1, with D tentatively TRBD1 (6 bases). This CDR3 region has 14 residues. V gave up 4 bases and J gave up 6 bases, with 13 bases separating them. Germline CDR1 and CDR2: MRHNA and SNTAGT.